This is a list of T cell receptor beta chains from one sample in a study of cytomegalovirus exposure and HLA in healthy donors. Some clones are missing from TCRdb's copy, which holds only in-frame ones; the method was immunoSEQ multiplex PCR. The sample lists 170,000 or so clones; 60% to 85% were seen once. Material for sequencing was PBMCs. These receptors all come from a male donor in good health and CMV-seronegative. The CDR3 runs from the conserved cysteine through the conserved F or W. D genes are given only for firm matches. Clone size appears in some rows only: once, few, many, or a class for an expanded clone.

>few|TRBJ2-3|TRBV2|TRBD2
TGTGCCAGCAGTGTCGGACTAGCGGGGCCCACAGATACGCAGTATTTT
CASSVGLAGPTDTQYF
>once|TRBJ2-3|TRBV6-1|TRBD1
TGTGCCAGCAGTGATGGACAGGGGGACTTTACAGATACGCAGTATTTT
CASSDGQGDFTDTQYF
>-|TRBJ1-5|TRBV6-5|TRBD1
TGTGCCAGCAGTTGGACAGGGGATAGCAATCAGCCCCAGCATTTT
CASSWTGDSNQPQHF
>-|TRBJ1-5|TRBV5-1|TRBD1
TGCGCCAGCAGCTCGACAGGGGGCAATCAGCCCCAGCATTTT
CASSSTGGNQPQHF
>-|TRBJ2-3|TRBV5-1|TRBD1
TGCGCCAGCAGCAGTCAGGGGGAAACTAGCACAGATACGCAGTATTTT
CASSSQGETSTDTQYF
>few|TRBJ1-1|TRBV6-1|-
TGTGCCAGCAGTGTCCGACAGGACACTGAAGCTTTCTTT
CASSVRQDTEAFF
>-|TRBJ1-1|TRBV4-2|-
TGTGCCAGCAGCCAAGGTAGGAACACTGAAGCTTTCTTT
CASSQGRNTEAFF
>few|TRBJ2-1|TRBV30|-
TGTGCCTGGAGGGGACGGGGGTCCTACAATGAGCAGTTCTTC
CAWRGRGSYNEQFF
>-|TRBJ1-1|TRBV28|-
TGTGCCAGCAGTTTATTCGGGCAGGGAAGGTCTGAAGCTTTCTTT
CASSLFGQGRSEAFF
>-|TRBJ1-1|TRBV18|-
TGTGCCAGCTCCCTCGGGACAACTGAAGCTTTCTTT
CASSLGTTEAFF
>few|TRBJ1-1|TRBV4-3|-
TGCGCCAGCAGCCATTTCTTTTCCAGGGGGAACACTGAAGCTTTCTTT
CASSHFFSRGNTEAFF
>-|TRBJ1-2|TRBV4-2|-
TGTGCCAGCAGCCAAGGGTTAGTCGCGGGCTACACCTTC
CASSQGLVAGYTF
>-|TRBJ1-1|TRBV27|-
TGTGCCAGCAGTTTATCGCGAGTTCGCACTGAAGCTTTCTTT
CASSLSRVRTEAFF
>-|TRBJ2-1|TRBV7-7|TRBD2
TGTGCCAGCAGCTCTACTAGCGGGAGTATATATGAGCAGTTCTTC
CASSSTSGSIYEQFF
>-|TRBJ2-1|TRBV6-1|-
TGTGCCAGCAGGGGGGGTGAGTACAATGAGCAGTTCTTC
CASRGGEYNEQFF
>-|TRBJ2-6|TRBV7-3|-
TGTGCCAGCAGCCCCTTCACTCAGGCCAACGTCCTGACTTTC
CASSPFTQANVLTF
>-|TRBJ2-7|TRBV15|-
TGTGCCACCAGCAGAGATGGGGCGAACGAGCAGTACTTC
CATSRDGANEQYF
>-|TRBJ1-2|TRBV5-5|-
TGTGCCAGCAGCTTGCAGGGTTTCCTAAGCCCTAACTATGGCTACACCTTC
CASSLQGFLSPNYGYTF